The present entry profiles one T cell receptor (beta chain) with its context. Its antigen remains unknown. The cohort excluded patients with autoimmune disease history or systemic immunosuppression. This record comes from a study of OX40 agonist ivuxolimab in advanced cancers. Study-level background: Administration of intravenous ivuxolimab to patients occurred every 2 weeks at 0.01 to 10 mg/kg. Partial responses were achieved by three patients, of whom one had hepatocellular carcinoma and two had cutaneous melanoma.

Libraries were prepared by immunoSEQ multiplex PCR; TCRdb keeps only in-frame clonotypes and omits some of them. This table has tens of thousands of clones, about 85% appearing once. Germline lookup yields CDR1 MDHEN and CDR2 SYDVKM. The V gene end was trimmed by 6 bases and the J gene end by 11 bases; junction bases not matched to a gene: 12. This CDR3 spans 14 amino acids. Regarding the study as a whole: Partly responding patients at 0.1-3.0 mg/kg showed some of the smallest clonal expansion.

Sequencing used CD4+ or CD8+ T cells sorted from blood, obtained in a trial of the OX40 agonist ivuxolimab. The J gene is TRBJ2-4, the V gene TRBV28; 8 nucleotides agree with TRBD2. This clonotype was obtained from an adult with an advanced solid tumor such as melanoma, head and neck, liver or kidney cancer. CDR3: CASSRPTSAGLQYF. CDR3 sequence (DNA): TGTGCCAGCAGCCGCCCGACTAGCGCCGGTCTTCAGTACTTC. Looking up the rest from reference TRBV28 and TRBJ2-4 gives the full variable domain: DVKVTQSSRYLVKRTGEKVFLECVQDMDHENMFWYRQDPGLGLRLIYFSYDVKMKEKGDIPEGYSVSREKKERFSLILESASTNQTSMYLCASSRPTSAGLQYFGAGTRLSVL.